This T cell receptor beta chain was profiled in a study of beta chain features in type 1 diabetes. Overall study: The samples had 100 million to 140 million sorted cells examined in all.

Regarding the study as a whole: Across all four CD4+ subsets, people with type 1 diabetes showed modestly shorter TCRB CDR3s. When cDNA is sequenced, cells with high TCR expression could be over-represented.

A single heparinised blood sample, averaging around 120 mL, was obtained per donor. All of the isolated RNA was reverse transcribed, so expressed TCRB transcripts were sequenced. TCRdb's table, derived via immunoSEQ multiplex PCR, lists solely in-frame clones and lacks some. The sample includes 500,000 to 650,000 clones, around 12% of them seen just once. Germline V gene data show CDR1 as LGHNA and CDR2 as YNFKEQ. V gave up 3 bases and J gave up 2 bases, with 11 bases separating them. The length of the CDR3 is 14 residues. This clone showed up just a few times. Its antigen remains unknown. The receptor's source is a man aged 30 to 39 with type 1 diabetes. The sequenced sample consisted of naive CD4+ T cells from blood. V is TRBV4-2 and J is TRBJ2-7, with a weak D call TRBD1 (5 bases). This CDR3 reads CASSHAQGTYEQYF. The CDR3 nucleotides are TGTGCCAGCAGCCATGCCCAGGGTACCTACGAGCAGTACTTC.